What follows describes a single T cell receptor beta chain. Antigen: not known. This CDR3 is also generated by other DNA sequences in the sample. The CDR3 length is 13 residues. Germline loops: CDR1 SQVTM, CDR2 ANQGSEA. V lost 5 bases, J lost 1 base, and 3 bases stayed unmatched. This sample is part of a study of cytomegalovirus exposure and HLA in healthy donors. Study-level findings and limits: TCR beta sequences reportedly predicted most subjects' HLA-A and HLA-B alleles accurately.

The study ran its PCR with 60 Vbeta and 13 Jbeta primers. Assay: immunoSEQ multiplex PCR; the TCRdb copy retains only in-frame clones and omits some. The sample data list under 200,000 clones. The chain couples TRBV29-1 to TRBJ2-7, with 9 bases matching TRBD1. The sequence was collected from a man in his thirties or forties in good health and CMV-seronegative. Material: PBMCs. As DNA, the CDR3 is TGCAGCGTTCCGGGACAGGGTTCCTACGAGCAGTACTTC. Translating gives CSVPGQGSYEQYF.